A single sample is the source of the 29 T cell receptor beta chains below, sequenced in a study of shared clonotypes between healthy human individuals. Some clones are missing from TCRdb's copy, which holds only in-frame ones; the method was immunoSEQ multiplex PCR. The sample yields some 2.4 million clones, roughly 93% seen once. Sequenced sample: naive CD4+ T cells from PBMCs. Subset here: CD45RA+ positively selected. The receptor source for this set is a man between 18 and 29 years old in good health. Some clones in this sample may be carry-over from other donors' samples.

The J gene is TRBJ2-7, the V gene TRBV18; TRBD1 or TRBD2 may be the D gene (5 bases each). The CDR3 is 13 residues long. Germline V gives CDR1 KGHSH, CDR2 LQKENI. The ends were cut back, 5 bases at V and 3 bases at J, with 11 bases in the middle. Written as DNA, the CDR3 is TGTGCCAGCTCAGCCGGGACGGACTACGAGCAGTACTTC. Residues: CASSAGTDYEQYF.

The V call is TRBV7-9, the J call TRBJ2-1; 9 bases agree with TRBD2. This CDR3 region has 18 residues. CDR1 is SEHNR, CDR2 FQNEAQ, per germline (reference sequence). The V and J ends lost 5 bases and 0 bases, in that order; junction bases with no gene match: 11. The CDR3 DNA follows: TGTGCCAGCAGCCTGACCAGGCTAGCGGGAAGCTCCTACAATGAGCAGTTCTTC. Its translation: CASSLTRLAGSSYNEQFF.

The rearrangement uses TRBV11-2 and TRBJ1-3; D is ambiguous. The V and J ends lost 3 bases and 3 bases respectively, with 15 bases between them. The germline CDR1 and CDR2 sequences are SGHAT and FQNNGV. The CDR3 sequence is 16 residues long. The CDR3 sequence is CASSLETIAGGNTIYF. The CDR3 nucleotides are TGTGCCAGCAGCTTGGAAACAATTGCCGGTGGAAACACCATATATTTT.

This CDR3 reads CASSGQGQGAGFKQYF. Here the CDR3 DNA reads TGTGCCAGCAGCGGCCAAGGACAGGGGGCAGGTTTTAAGCAGTACTTC. The J gene is TRBJ2-7, the V gene TRBV5-4; 11 bases are shared with TRBD1. This CDR3 spans 16 amino acids. J gave up 8 bases and V 4 bases, and 14 bases lay outside the gene matches. Germline CDR1 SGHNT, CDR2 YYREEE (reference sequence).

The gene calls are TRBV4-3 and TRBJ1-2; D is undetermined. The CDR3 has 15 residues. Germline values: CDR1 LGHNA, CDR2 YSLEER. V lost 0 bases and J lost 0, with 8 bases in between. CDR3 loop: CASSQDPAANYGYTF. The CDR3 coding sequence is TGCGCCAGCAGCCAAGATCCCGCAGCTAACTATGGCTACACCTTC.

The genes are TRBV11-1 and TRBJ1-4; 9 nucleotides agree with TRBD1. V lost 5 bases, J lost 10 bases, and 5 bases stayed unmatched. In germline, CDR1 is SGHAT, CDR2 FQDESV (reference sequence). There are 13 residues in the CDR3. The CDR3 DNA sequence: TGTGCCAGCAGCCCGGGACAGGGTCGAAAACTGTTTTTT. This encodes CASSPGQGRKLFF.

Turning to this clone: Other DNA sequences from this sample encode an identical CDR3 as well. V gene TRBV28 combines with J gene TRBJ1-5; D is ambiguous. The CDR3 is 11 amino acids. Germline CDR1 is MDHEN and CDR2 is SYDVKM. Trimming shortened V by 4 bases and J by 6 bases, and 4 bases separated the two germline ends. CDR3 nucleotides: TGTGCCAGCAGTTCCCGTCAGCCCCAGCATTTT. As protein: CASSSRQPQHF.

This chain connects TRBV18 to TRBJ2-2, with D perhaps assigned TRBD1 or TRBD2 (6 bases each). This CDR3 has 14 amino acids. Germline V lookup: CDR1 KGHSH, CDR2 LQKENI. Trimming pared 1 base from V and 5 bases from J, leaving 8 bases between. The DNA of the CDR3 is TGTGCCAGCTCACCACGGGGGGCTACCGGGGAGCTGTTTTTT. Its translation: CASSPRGATGELFF.

This rearrangement joins TRBV5-1 to TRBJ2-1; D uncertain. CDR3 length: 16 amino acids. The germline V gene encodes CDR1 SGHRS and CDR2 YFSETQ. Trimming cost V 4 bases and J 4 bases, with 18 bases left between them. As DNA, the CDR3 is TGCGCCAGCAGCCCGCTGACCGCCCAAGGGTACAATGAGCAGTTCTTC. It is translated as CASSPLTAQGYNEQFF. Using reference TRBV5-1 and TRBJ2-1 for the parts outside the CDR3, the full variable domain is KAGVTQTPRYLIKTRGQQVTLSCSPISGHRSVSWYQQTPGQGLQFLFEYFSETQRNKGNFPGRFSGRQFSNSRSEMNVSTLELGDSALYLCASSPLTAQGYNEQFFGPGTRLTVL.

This sequence joins TRBV18 and TRBJ2-1, with TRBD2 identical over 7 bases. The germline V gene has CDR1 KGHSH and CDR2 LQKENI. With 8 bases clipped from V and 8 bases from J, the junction kept 12 bases outside the gene matches. The CDR3 contains 14 residues. CDR3 residues: CASQPGLAVDEQFF. In DNA, the CDR3 is TGTGCCAGCCAACCAGGGCTAGCGGTCGATGAGCAGTTCTTC.

The chain recombines TRBV10-1 with TRBJ2-7, with TRBD1 matching over 8 bases. V shed 2 bases, J shed 5 bases, and the junction held 5 bases outside the gene matches. The CDR3 extends over 14 amino acids. In germline, CDR1 is WNHNN, CDR2 SYGVQD (reference sequence). In nucleotides, the CDR3 is TGCGCCAGCAGTGAGGGACAGGGAGGCGACGAGCAGTACTTC. As protein: CASSEGQGGDEQYF.

The sample holds one count of this clone. The rearrangement joins TRBV5-4 to TRBJ2-5; D is possibly TRBD2 (6 bases). CDR1 SGHNT and CDR2 YYREEE come from the germline V gene (reference sequence). The CDR3 is 14 amino acids. V lost 4 bases, J lost 3 bases, and 13 bases lay in between. Here the CDR3 reads CASSLMGLEETQYF. The DNA for the CDR3 is TGTGCCAGCAGCCTGATGGGACTTGAAGAGACCCAGTACTTC.

V and J are TRBV7-9 and TRBJ2-7; unclear D gene. The ends were cut back, 5 bases at V and 5 bases at J, with 16 bases in the middle. The CDR3 is 14 amino acids. The germline V gene encodes CDR1 SEHNR and CDR2 FQNEAQ (reference sequence). The CDR3 DNA follows: TGTGCCAGCAGCACCCGGTTAGGAGTGAACGAGCAGTACTTC. Its translation is CASSTRLGVNEQYF.

V gene TRBV15 combines with J gene TRBJ2-7, with D possibly TRBD1 on 6 matching bases. Trimming pared 2 bases from V and 0 bases from J, leaving 14 bases between. The germline CDR1 and CDR2 sequences are LNHNV and YYDKDF (reference sequence). The length of the CDR3 is 16 residues. The CDR3 sequence is CATSRLDSYSSYEQYF. CDR3 coding DNA: TGTGCCACCAGCAGACTGGACAGCTATAGCTCCTACGAGCAGTACTTC.

This chain links TRBV10-3 with TRBJ2-3; tentative D call: TRBD2 (6 bases). Germline values: CDR1 ENHRY, CDR2 SYGVKD. This CDR3 spans 12 amino acids. The V end lost 7 bases, the J end lost 6 bases, and 11 bases lay between the germline ends. The chain's CDR3 is CAIKGTPDTQYF. In DNA, the CDR3 is TGTGCCATCAAGGGGACTCCGGATACGCAGTATTTT.

The CDR3 reads CATSRVEGTNEKLFF. Written as DNA, the CDR3 is TGTGCCACCAGCAGAGTAGAGGGGACTAATGAAAAACTGTTTTTT. The chain has TRBV15 and TRBJ1-4, with D possibly being TRBD1 (5 bases). The CDR3 consists of 15 residues. Germline values: CDR1 LNHNV, CDR2 YYDKDF (reference sequence). V lost 1 base and J 2 bases, leaving 8 bases between the germline ends.

As to this clone: Within the sample, other DNA sequences also encode this same CDR3. The chain joins TRBV27 to TRBJ2-7; 9 positions match TRBD2. CDR3 size: 15 residues. Trimming cost V 1 base and J 3 bases; bases outside gene matches: 4. Germline CDR1 and CDR2: MNHEY and SMNVEV (reference sequence). CDR3 in amino acids: CASSLLASGNYEQYF. CDR3 nucleotides: TGTGCCAGCAGTTTATTGGCTAGCGGGAACTACGAGCAGTACTTC.

The genes are TRBV7-2 and TRBJ2-1, with a weak D call TRBD2 (5 bases). CDR3 size: 13 residues. Per the germline V gene, CDR1 is SGHTA and CDR2 is FQGNSA. DNA for the CDR3: TGTGCTGCGGGCGGCGGGTTCCTCAATGAGCAGTTCTTC. This encodes CAAGGGFLNEQFF.

The genes are TRBV6-4 and TRBJ1-6, with D perhaps matching TRBD1 (5 bases). Germline values: CDR1 MRHNA, CDR2 SNTAGT. V was pared by 5 bases and J by 6 bases, with 11 bases between. This CDR3 has 14 residues. The CDR3 is CASSSGTANSPLHF. The CDR3 coding sequence is TGTGCCAGCAGTTCCGGGACTGCTAATTCACCCCTCCACTTT.

This chain joins TRBV4-1 and TRBJ2-6, with D perhaps given as TRBD1 or TRBD2 (5 bases each). The CDR3 totals 17 residues. Germline loops: CDR1 MGHRA, CDR2 YSYEKL. Between the trimmed V and J ends, which lost 1 base and 1 base, there was a span of 11 bases. This chain's CDR3 is CASSQGDGGSGANVLTF. Here the CDR3 DNA reads TGCGCCAGCAGCCAAGGGGACGGCGGGTCTGGGGCCAACGTCCTGACTTTC.

The chain is built from TRBV4-1 and TRBJ1-5; possible D gene TRBD1, 6 bases. V was clipped by 0 bases and J by 4 bases, with 16 bases between them. Germline loops: CDR1 MGHRA, CDR2 YSYEKL. This CDR3 has 17 residues. The CDR3, as DNA: TGCGCCAGCAGCCAAGAAGGGAGGGCACAGGGAAATCAGCCCCAGCATTTT. It yields the protein CASSQEGRAQGNQPQHF.

The chain joins TRBV18 to TRBJ1-5; a possible D gene is TRBD1 (5 bases). The V end lost 6 bases, the J end lost 2 bases, and 23 bases lay between the germline ends. Germline assignment: CDR1 KGHSH and CDR2 LQKENI. The CDR3 consists of 18 residues. CDR3 DNA: TGTGCCAGCTCCGCGGTGATTGGGGCCGAACTAGGCAATCAGCCCCAGCATTTT. This encodes CASSAVIGAELGNQPQHF. Complete variable domain (other parts from reference TRBV18 and TRBJ1-5): NAGVMQNPRHLVRRRGQEARLRCSPMKGHSHVYWYRQLPEEGLKFMVYLQKENIIDESGMPKERFSAEFPKEGPSILRIQQVVRGDSAAYFCASSAVIGAELGNQPQHFGDGTRLSIL.

The V gene is TRBV18, the J gene TRBJ1-1, with 10 bases identical to TRBD1. V lost 4 bases and J lost 1; bases outside the gene matches: 3. The CDR3 sequence is 15 residues long. The germline gives CDR1 KGHSH, CDR2 LQKENI. This CDR3 is CASSRGQGGNTEAFF. The DNA of the CDR3 is TGTGCCAGCTCACGCGGACAGGGGGGGAACACTGAAGCTTTCTTT.

Note on this clone: Additional DNA sequences in this sample encode the identical CDR3. The CDR3 here is CAISGPSYEQYF. CDR3 bases: TGTGCCATCAGCGGACCTTCCTACGAGCAGTACTTC. The chain carries TRBV10-3 and TRBJ2-7; D unresolved. The CDR3 is made up of 12 amino acids. V lost 6 bases and J 1 base, leaving 7 bases between the germline ends. Germline assignment: CDR1 ENHRY and CDR2 SYGVKD.

The chain uses TRBV25-1 and TRBJ2-4; unclear D gene. The germline V gene has CDR1 MGHDK and CDR2 SYGVNS. The CDR3 covers 15 residues. V lost 0 bases to trimming and J lost 3 bases, with 9 bases between them. As DNA, the CDR3 is TGTGCCAGCAGTGAATACGCGTCGGGCAAAAACATTCAGTACTTC. This translates into CASSEYASGKNIQYF.

The genes are TRBV28 and TRBJ2-5, with 7 bases lining up with TRBD1. V shed 6 bases and J 1 base; nucleotides not matched to a gene: 5. The CDR3 totals 14 residues. CDR1 MDHEN and CDR2 SYDVKM come from the germline V gene. The CDR3 sequence is CASRSRTGQETQYF. CDR3 DNA: TGTGCCAGCAGATCCCGGACAGGCCAAGAGACCCAGTACTTC.

This rearrangement joins TRBV28 to TRBJ2-1; 9 bases map to TRBD2. Germline CDR1 is MDHEN and CDR2 is SYDVKM. V trimming: 9 bases; J trimming: 2 bases; junction bases outside the gene matches: 5. This CDR3 is 14 amino acids long. DNA of the CDR3: TGTGCCAGTAGACTAGCGGAGCCCTACAATGAGCAGTTCTTC. Protein sequence: CASRLAEPYNEQFF.

The chain uses TRBV27 and TRBJ2-7, with a weak D call TRBD2 (6 bases). Germline lookup yields CDR1 MNHEY and CDR2 SMNVEV (reference sequence). Trimming stripped 6 bases from V and 3 bases from J, with 18 bases between. This CDR3 spans 15 amino acids. The chain's CDR3 is CASSNIAVPFYEQYF. CDR3 DNA: TGTGCCAGCAGCAACATAGCGGTCCCTTTCTACGAGCAGTACTTC.

The rearrangement links TRBV11-3 to TRBJ2-1; 10 bases match TRBD2. The length of the CDR3 is 15 residues. V lost 0 bases and J lost 9; bases outside the gene matches: 5. Per the germline V gene, CDR1 is SGHNT and CDR2 is YENEEA. The DNA for the CDR3 is TGTGCCAGCAGCTTAGACGGACTAGCGGAGCCTGAGCAGTTCTTC. It codes for CASSLDGLAEPEQFF. The entire variable domain, with the rest obtained from reference TRBV11-3 and TRBJ2-1, is as follows: EAGVVQSPRYKIIEKKQPVAFWCNPISGHNTLYWYLQNLGQGPELLIRYENEEAVDDSQLPKDRFSAERLKGVDSTLKIQPAELGDSAVYLCASSLDGLAEPEQFFGPGTRLTVL.